A selection of T cell receptor beta chains follows, all from one sample in a study of CD8+CD57+ T cells in acquired aplastic anemia. Each CDR3 protein gets one entry after TCRdb re-called the reads with MiXCR. Of around 80,000 distinct CDR3 sequences detected, about 70% appear once; the ten largest clones hold approximately 80%. Sequences were obtained from sorted CD4+, CD8+, or CD8+CD57+ T cells (not recorded which) from PBMCs. The receptors were gathered from a human donor with aplastic anemia. Each CDR3 is given with its conserved first and last residue. A D gene is named only where the DNA matches it firmly. Expanded clones get a size class; other rows say once, few or many, or leave the size out.

>.|TRBJ2-5|TRBV5-6|13|.
TGTGCCAGCAGCTTGGTTTCGGAAGAGACCCAGTACTTC
CASSLVSEETQYF
>.|TRBJ1-6|TRBV11-3|15|.
TGTGCCAGCAGCTTAGAGCAGGCGAGTTATTCACCCCTCCACTTT
CASSLEQASYSPLHF
>.|TRBJ2-1|TRBV20-1|15|.
TGCAGTGCTAGGGGTCTCTCGAGCTCCTACAATGAGCAGTTCTTC
CSARGLSSSYNEQFF
>TRBD2|TRBJ2-1|TRBV29-1|14|once
TGCAGCGTGAAACTAGCGGACTCCTACAATGAGCAGTTCTTC
CSVKLADSYNEQFF
>.|TRBJ1-1|TRBV29-1|13|many
TGCAGCGTGACCCAGCCGTTGGCCACTGAAGCTTTCTTT
CSVTQPLATEAFF
>TRBD2|TRBJ2-1|TRBV9|15|.
TGTGCCAGCAGCCCGGGACTAGCGTCCTACAATGAGCAGTTCTTC
CASSPGLASYNEQFF
>TRBD1|TRBJ2-7|TRBV20-1|15|many
TGCAGTGCTAGAGGATTGCAGGGGGCGTCGTTCGAGCAGTACTTC
CSARGLQGASFEQYF
>TRBD2|TRBJ2-7|TRBV6-2/TRBV6-3|15|many
TGTGCCAGCAGTCCCCTGACTAGCGGGATGGGAGAGCAGTACTTC
CASSPLTSGMGEQYF
>.|TRBJ2-3|TRBV29-1|11|.
TGCAGCGTTGAAGAGCTTAGTACGCAGTATTTT
CSVEELSTQYF
>.|TRBJ1-1|TRBV5-4|12|once
TGTGCCAGCAGAGGGCCGGGCACTGAAGCTTTCTTT
CASRGPGTEAFF
>.|TRBJ1-4|TRBV10-3|14|many
TGTGCCATCAGTGATGCGGGGGCGGGTGAAAAACTGTTTTTT
CAISDAGAGEKLFF
>.|TRBJ2-7|TRBV7-6|14|.
TGTGCCAGCAGCCCCCTCCGGGACGGCTACGAGCAGTACTTC
CASSPLRDGYEQYF
>TRBD2|TRBJ2-7|TRBV20-1|13|.
TGCTCAATACTAGCGGGCACACCCTACGAGCAGTACTTC
CSILAGTPYEQYF
>.|TRBJ2-7|TRBV7-9|13|.
TGTGCCAGCAGCCTGGACACCTCCTACGAGCAGTACTTC
CASSLDTSYEQYF
>.|TRBJ2-2|TRBV24-1|14|.
TGTGCCACCAGTGAGAGGGACTTTACCGGGGAGCTGTTTTTT
CATSERDFTGELFF
>.|TRBJ2-5|TRBV16|16|many
TGTGCCAGCAGCCAATATGGGTCCGCGGGAAGAGAGACCCAGTACTTC
CASSQYGSAGRETQYF
>TRBD2|TRBJ2-5|TRBV25-1|15|once
TGTGCCAGCGGTCGACTAGCGGGAGAGCGGGAGACCCAGTACTTC
CASGRLAGERETQYF
>.|TRBJ1-4|TRBV19|13|.
TGTGCCAGTAATATCCAGGGTTCAGAAAAACTGTTTTTT
CASNIQGSEKLFF
>.|TRBJ2-1|TRBV10-3|13|.
TGTGCCATCCCGAATTTTGAGGACAATGAGCAGTTCTTC
CAIPNFEDNEQFF
>TRBD1|TRBJ1-2|TRBV19|15|.
TGTGCCAGTAGTAAGGGAGGGACAGGACTCTATGGCTACACCTTC
CASSKGGTGLYGYTF
>.|TRBJ1-1|TRBV29-1|13|.
TGCAGCGTTGAAATAGGGATGAACACTGAAGCTTTCTTT
CSVEIGMNTEAFF
>.|TRBJ1-1|TRBV24-1|15|.
TGTGCCAGCAGTTTATTAGCCCCCCAGAACACTGAAGCTTTCTTT
CASSLLAPQNTEAFF
>TRBD1|TRBJ2-7|TRBV9|15|.
TGTGCCAGCAGCGACAGGACAGGGGGGATTGACGAGCAGTACTTC
CASSDRTGGIDEQYF
>TRBD1|TRBJ2-3|TRBV27|15|few
TGTGCCAGCAGTCCCCGGGACAGGGGTACAGATACGCAGTATTTT
CASSPRDRGTDTQYF
>TRBD1|TRBJ1-1|TRBV25-1|13|few
TGTGCCAGCAGTGAACCGGGACAGCGTGAAGCTTTCTTT
CASSEPGQREAFF
>TRBD1|TRBJ2-6|TRBV11-1|17|once
TGTGCCAGCAGCGCCGATCAGGGGGCTCCTGGGGCCAACGTCCTGACTTTC
CASSADQGAPGANVLTF
>.|TRBJ1-5|TRBV2|13|.
TGTGCCAGCAGCGCAGACAAAAATCAGCCCCAGCATTTT
CASSADKNQPQHF
>.|TRBJ1-2|TRBV24-1|11|.
TGTGCCACCAGTGATTTGGTACAGGTTACCTTC
CATSDLVQVTF
>.|TRBJ1-5|TRBV24-1|16|.
TGTGCCACCAGTGACCCGCAGGGTAGTCCGAATCAGCCCCAGCATTTT
CATSDPQGSPNQPQHF
>TRBD1|TRBJ2-7|TRBV15|17|once
TGTGCCACCAGCAGAGACGCCCTGACAGGGGAACTCTACGAGCAGTACTTC
CATSRDALTGELYEQYF
>.|TRBJ2-7|TRBV7-9|12|many
TGTGCCAGCAGCGGAGATTTTGACGAGCAGTACTTC
CASSGDFDEQYF
>.|TRBJ2-3|TRBV6-1|14|.
TGTGCCAGCAGTGAAGCAACCGGCACAGATACGCAGTATTTT
CASSEATGTDTQYF
>.|TRBJ2-7|TRBV2|15|.
TGTGCCAGCAGTGAGGGCCCTCTAAGCTCCTACGAGCAGTACTTC
CASSEGPLSSYEQYF
>.|TRBJ2-7|TRBV6-1|13|.
TGTGCCAGCAGTGAAGGGGACAAGTACGAGCAGTACTTC
CASSEGDKYEQYF
>.|TRBJ1-1|TRBV2|14|.
TGTGCCAGCAGCGACAGGCTAATGAACACTGAAGCCTTCTTT
CASSDRLMNTEAFF
>TRBD1|TRBJ2-5|TRBV20-1|16|.
TGCAGTGCTAGACCGTTCCTGGACAGGGGTAAAGAGACCCAGTACTTC
CSARPFLDRGKETQYF